Included here is one T cell receptor (beta chain) sequence, with context. Its specificity is unknown. Each single cDNA molecule received a unique molecular identifier. MiXCR, run by TCRdb on the 5' RACE reads, gives a single entry per CDR3 protein. The data hold around 57,000 distinct CDR3 sequences, with around 10% observed a single time. This sample is part of a study of early T cells in non-severe SARS-CoV-2 infection. About the research overall: The sequenced material was bulk RNA from unsorted whole blood, and its chains were unpaired.

Trimming took off 5 bases at V and 2 bases at J, with 10 bases between the two ends. Per the germline V gene, CDR1 is SGHVS and CDR2 is FQNEAQ. CDR3 size: 14 residues. Study results and limitations: Database matching using VDJdb favored anti-spike CD8 responses, with private and CD4 specificities left missing.

The chain is built from TRBV7-8 and TRBJ1-5; D remains unclear. The sequence was obtained from an adult who was a healthcare worker with PCR-confirmed SARS-CoV-2 infection or an uninfected control (not recorded which). The sequenced sample consisted of whole blood. The CDR3 bases are TGTGCCAGCAGCCTCGGACCGCGCAATCAGCCCCAGCATTTT. Its protein is CASSLGPRNQPQHF. Together with reference TRBV7-8 and TRBJ1-5, the CDR3 gives the full variable domain: GAGVSQSPRYKVAKRGQDVALRCDPISGHVSLFWYQQALGQGPEFLTYFQNEAQLDKSGLPSDRFFAERPEGSVSTLKIQRTQQEDSAVYLCASSLGPRNQPQHFGDGTRLSIL.